This T cell receptor beta chain was sequenced during a study of T cells after yellow fever vaccination. The CDR3 covers 15 residues. The germline gives CDR1 SGHTA, CDR2 FQGNSA. V was shortened by 5 bases and J by 4 bases, with 16 bases between the two germline ends. This clonotype occurred a few times. One entry per CDR3 protein, called by TCRdb with MiXCR from the 5' RACE reads. Here the sample spans some 340,000 distinct CDR3 sequences, about 10% being singletons. The chain couples TRBV7-2 to TRBJ2-3; D remains ambiguous. The sequences come from CD4+ T cells sorted from PBMCs, collected 45 days after the yellow fever booster vaccination. The source of this sequence is a man aged 18 to 35 who received the YFV17D yellow fever vaccine. CDR3: CASSPYPPRADTQYF. The DNA for the CDR3 is TGTGCCAGCAGCCCATACCCCCCTCGTGCAGATACGCAGTATTTT.